The following is a TCR beta chain sequence with its context. Its antigen is not identified. PCR was performed a second time for 7 to 11 cycles using a sample-barcoded 5' primer and a J-beta primer mix. Template switching added a 12-random-nucleotide identifier to every cDNA molecule. TCRdb recomputed calls from the 5' RACE reads with MiXCR, one row per CDR3 protein. The sample lists under 950,000 distinct CDR3 sequences, about a fifth occurring once. The individuals who served as donors were healthy Caucasians living in Russia, aged about 6 to 100. CDR1 SGHRS and CDR2 YFSETQ come from the germline V gene. This CDR3 has 14 residues. The J segment lost 4 bases and the V segment lost 4 bases, leaving 4 bases of the junction unmatched. The sample originates from a study of blood T cells in healthy people across ages. The study's findings and limits: The percentage of naive T cells correlated strongly with TCR beta diversity. Both higher diversity and more naive CD4+ cells marked long-lived donors when set against aged donors.

V and J are TRBV5-1 and TRBJ1-5; TRBD1 matches 8 bases. The sequence derives from a man in his sixties or seventies in good health. Sequenced material: blood. DNA for the CDR3: TGCGCCAGCAGCGCCGGGACAGGAAATCAGCCCCAGCATTTT. Translating it yields CASSAGTGNQPQHF.